A selection of T cell receptor beta chains follows, all from one sample in a study of cytomegalovirus exposure and HLA in healthy donors. Profiled with immunoSEQ multiplex PCR; TCRdb holds only in-frame clones, not every one. Among approximately 110,000 clones listed, over 60% were seen once. What was sequenced was PBMCs. The origin of the receptors is a man in his forties or fifties in good health and CMV-seronegative. Each CDR3 is given with its conserved first and last residue. The order of the fields is clone size, J gene, D gene, V gene, CDR3 DNA, CDR3 protein. The D gene is left open where the match is weak. Clone size, where shown, is once, few, many, or a class for clones that have expanded.

NA TRBJ2-1 NA TRBV7-2 TGTGCCAGCAGCTTCGCAGGTTACAATGAGCAGTTCTTC CASSFAGYNEQFF
NA TRBJ2-5 TRBD1 TRBV5-5 TGTGCCAGCAGCTTGGCAGGGACAGCGTCGATGGAGACCCAGTACTTC CASSLAGTASMETQYF
NA TRBJ2-2 TRBD1 TRBV2 TGTGCCAGCAGTGAAGATTTGGGGACAGGGGCCACCGGGGAGCTGTTTTTT CASSEDLGTGATGELFF
NA TRBJ1-2 NA TRBV2 TGTGCCAGCGGACAGAACTATGGCTACACCTTC CASGQNYGYTF
NA TRBJ2-1 TRBD1 TRBV10-3 TGTGCCATCTGTGACGGACAGGGGGCCTACAATGAGCAGTTCTTC CAICDGQGAYNEQFF
NA TRBJ2-7 TRBD2 TRBV6-6 TGTGCCAGCAGTTTACATGAACTAGCGGGCTACGAGCAGTACTTC CASSLHELAGYEQYF
NA TRBJ1-4 NA TRBV5-6 TGTGCCAGCAGGACAGATAGCGAAAAACTGTTTTTT CASRTDSEKLFF
NA TRBJ2-5 NA TRBV5-1 TGCGCCAGCAGCTCTGCAGAACTACTTCAAGAGACCCAGTACTTC CASSSAELLQETQYF
NA TRBJ1-2 NA TRBV5-4 TGTGCCAGCAGCCAGCCAGGGCTGCCTGGCTACACCTTC CASSQPGLPGYTF
NA TRBJ2-2 NA TRBV9 TGTGCCAGCAGCGTAGATCGGTGGTACACCGGGGAGCTGTTTTTT CASSVDRWYTGELFF
NA TRBJ2-7 NA TRBV14 TGTGCCAGCAGCCGACGACAGGACTCCTACGAGCAGTACTTC CASSRRQDSYEQYF
NA TRBJ1-3 NA TRBV7-8 TGTGCCAGCAGCTTAGTGGGGGGATCGACTGGAAACACCATATATTTT CASSLVGGSTGNTIYF
NA TRBJ2-1 TRBD2 TRBV28 TGTGCCAGCAGTTTATCGGCTAGCGGGGGGCGAACTCAGTTCTTC CASSLSASGGRTQFF
NA TRBJ1-4 NA TRBV25-1 TGTGCCAGCAGTGATGCGGGGGGGCCAGACAAACTGTTTTTT CASSDAGGPDKLFF
few TRBJ1-5 TRBD1 TRBV19 TGTGCCAGTAGTACCCCGGGACAGTATAGCAATCAGCCCCAGCATTTT CASSTPGQYSNQPQHF
NA TRBJ1-4 NA TRBV7-2 TGTGCCAGCAGCTTCCGGCTTAGGGGCGCGGAGGAAAAACTGTTTTTT CASSFRLRGAEEKLFF
NA TRBJ1-2 NA TRBV4-2 TGTGCCAGCAGCCAAGAACTTCAGGCCGCCGCCAAAAACTATGGCTACACCTTC CASSQELQAAAKNYGYTF
once TRBJ2-7 NA TRBV7-9 TGTTCCAGCAGCTTCTTTAGGGGTTCCTACGAGCAGTACTTC CSSSFFRGSYEQYF
NA TRBJ2-3 TRBD2 TRBV6-5 TGTGCCAGCAGGAGCGGGGGAGGCGCAGATACGCAGTATTTT CASRSGGGADTQYF
NA TRBJ1-1 NA TRBV7-9 TGTGCCAGCAGCTTAGTTCCCCCTAACACTGAAGCTTTCTTT CASSLVPPNTEAFF
NA TRBJ1-1 NA TRBV7-9 TGTGCCAGCAGCATGGACACGGTGGACACTGAAGCTTTCTTT CASSMDTVDTEAFF
NA TRBJ1-1 TRBD1 TRBV7-3 TGTGCCAGCAGTATTACAGGGGGCGAAGCGGTTGAAGCTTTCTTT CASSITGGEAVEAFF
NA TRBJ1-4 NA TRBV4-3 TGCGCCAGCAGCCAAGATCGAGGATCGGGGGAAAAACTGTTTTTT CASSQDRGSGEKLFF
NA TRBJ1-4 TRBD1 TRBV6-1 TGTGCCATTTTTGCAGGGGGCTTTGAAAAACTGTTTTTT CAIFAGGFEKLFF
NA TRBJ1-1 NA TRBV14 TGTGCCAGCAGCCTGGCGGTTCGTACGGCTGAAGCTTTCTTT CASSLAVRTAEAFF
NA TRBJ1-2 NA TRBV19 TGTGCCAGTGCACAAAATGGGCAGGGGTTCCTCTATGGCTACACCTTC CASAQNGQGFLYGYTF